This TCR beta chain emerged from a study of T cells in Graves' hyperthyroidism and ophthalmopathy. The study, taken as a whole, reports: From stable hyperthyroidism, ophthalmopathy was set apart by a 13 V-J model. Among thyroid clonotypes expanded above 0.001, most also appeared in blood.

This clonotype was counted many times. What it recognizes is unknown. The authors deemed Graves' hyperthyroidism stable absent ophthalmopathy progression within 18 months. Uncontrolled infection, other autoimmune disease, pregnancy or lactation barred patients from enrollment. Trimming took 6 bases from V and 0 from J, leaving 18 bases between them. Germline V gives CDR1 MNHNS, CDR2 SASEGT. CDR3 length: 18 amino acids. RNA transcripts gave rise to amplified TCR beta CDR3 regions. A first-round RT-PCR of the TCR CDR3 used the HTBI primer set. TCRdb passed the multiplex PCR reads through MiXCR, listing each CDR3 protein once. The sample includes around 290,000 distinct CDR3 sequences, approximately 14% of them seen just once.

The V call is TRBV6-1, the J call TRBJ1-6, with D possibly TRBD1 on 5 matching bases. Source material: blood. The TCR was taken from a woman in her thirties or forties with Graves' hyperthyroidism. Here the CDR3 reads CASSPTGTSLSYNSPLHF. In DNA, the CDR3 is TGTGCCAGCAGCCCCACCGGGACCAGTCTCTCCTATAATTCACCCCTCCACTTT.